Listed here is a single T cell receptor beta chain. Its matching antigen is unknown. This table comes from immunoSEQ multiplex PCR, and its TCRdb copy is limited to in-frame clones, with some not included. Among about 83,000 clones, about 96% were seen once, and the ten largest hold about 1.3%. The data were obtained in a study of cytomegalovirus exposure and HLA in healthy donors. The ends lost 4 bases at V and 4 bases at J; junction bases unmatched: 8. The CDR3 is 17 residues long. Germline V gene sequence: CDR1 SGHRS, CDR2 YFSETQ. Notes on the study in general: Most TCR sequences showed up rarely, but some public TCRs showed up in many donors. Altogether, 160 or so TCR beta chains were recorded as cytomegalovirus-associated.

The sequenced sample consisted of PBMCs. The chain has TRBV5-1 and TRBJ2-3, with 14 nucleotides matching TRBD2. This sequence originates from a woman aged 18-35 years in good health and CMV-seronegative. CDR3 in amino acids: CASSGGLAGVLPDTQYF. CDR3 DNA: TGCGCCAGCAGCGGGGGACTAGCGGGAGTTTTGCCAGATACGCAGTATTTT.